These 3 T cell receptor beta chains came from one sample sequenced in a study of PD-1 blockade in classical Hodgkin lymphoma. The time point denotes: cycle 4 day 1 (C4D1), after less than 7 weeks of nivolumab. There was relapse after autologous stem cell transplantation in every patient, and there was variation in brentuximab vedotin exposure. Repertoires were generated with immunoSEQ multiplex PCR, while TCRdb's copy carries only in-frame clones and drops some. In the table there are 31,000 or so clones, roughly four fifths of which are singletons. The sample in question was peripheral blood mononuclear cells (PBMCs), obtained before the fourth cycle of nivolumab. The receptor set was obtained from a human donor with classical Hodgkin lymphoma.

The chain couples TRBV6-6 to TRBJ2-1; 7 bases line up with TRBD1. With 2 bases clipped from V and 7 bases from J, the junction kept 11 bases outside the gene matches. Germline V gives CDR1 MNHNY, CDR2 SVGAGI (reference sequence). CDR3 length equals 16 residues. The CDR3 DNA reads as TGTGCCAGCAGTTACCCCGGGACAGTTCTTGTAAATGAGCAGTTCTTC. Translation: CASSYPGTVLVNEQFF.

The chain has TRBV5-1 and TRBJ2-1, with 13 bases aligning to TRBD2. The CDR3 is 14 residues long. The junction had 5 bases not matched to a gene; V was cut back by 6 bases and J by 8 bases. Germline CDR1 SGHRS, CDR2 YFSETQ. CDR3 protein: CASTGTSGTYEQFF. In DNA form, the CDR3 reads TGCGCCAGCACCGGGACTAGCGGGACATATGAGCAGTTCTTC. Full variable domain (outside the CDR3, taken from reference TRBV5-1 and TRBJ2-1): KAGVTQTPRYLIKTRGQQVTLSCSPISGHRSVSWYQQTPGQGLQFLFEYFSETQRNKGNFPGRFSGRQFSNSRSEMNVSTLELGDSALYLCASTGTSGTYEQFFGPGTRLTVL.

The V gene is TRBV11-2, the J gene TRBJ2-7; maybe TRBD2 (6 bases). V lost 4 bases and J lost 5, with 18 bases in between. The germline gives CDR1 SGHAT, CDR2 FQNNGV. The CDR3 sequence is 15 residues long. The CDR3 bases are TGTGCCAGCAGCTCCCCCCGGCGCGCGGGAAACGAGCAGTACTTC. This codes for CASSSPRRAGNEQYF.